The 2 T cell receptor beta chains listed next were all sequenced from one sample in a study of CD4 T cell repertoires in COVID-19. The memory T cells were sequenced right after ex vivo isolation, without culture. Clones were read by immunoSEQ multiplex PCR, and TCRdb kept only the in-frame ones, dropping some. The sample lists around 23,000 clones; 93% were seen once. Sequenced here: circulating follicular helper CD4+ T cells (cTfh) from blood, sampled before the COVID-19 pandemic. These receptors came from a human donor who had COVID-19.

V usage is TRBV27 and J usage is TRBJ2-1, with 9 bases fitting TRBD2. Losses at the gene ends were 6 bases for V and 12 bases for J; bases not matched to a gene: 12. The germline CDR1 and CDR2 sequences are MNHEY and SMNVEV (reference sequence). The CDR3 is 14 residues long. CDR3 in amino acids: CASSPEGPRGGQFF. CDR3 in DNA: TGTGCCAGCAGCCCGGAGGGGCCGCGGGGGGGGCAGTTCTTC.

This chain links TRBV7-8 with TRBJ2-5, with TRBD2 matching over 8 bases. CDR1 is SGHVS and CDR2 is FQNEAQ in the germline V gene. V dropped 5 bases and J dropped 2; count of bases not matched to a gene: 10. CDR3 size: 16 residues. DNA for the CDR3: TGTGCCAGCAGCCCACTGGCGGGAGGCTCGCAAGAGACCCAGTACTTC. As protein: CASSPLAGGSQETQYF.